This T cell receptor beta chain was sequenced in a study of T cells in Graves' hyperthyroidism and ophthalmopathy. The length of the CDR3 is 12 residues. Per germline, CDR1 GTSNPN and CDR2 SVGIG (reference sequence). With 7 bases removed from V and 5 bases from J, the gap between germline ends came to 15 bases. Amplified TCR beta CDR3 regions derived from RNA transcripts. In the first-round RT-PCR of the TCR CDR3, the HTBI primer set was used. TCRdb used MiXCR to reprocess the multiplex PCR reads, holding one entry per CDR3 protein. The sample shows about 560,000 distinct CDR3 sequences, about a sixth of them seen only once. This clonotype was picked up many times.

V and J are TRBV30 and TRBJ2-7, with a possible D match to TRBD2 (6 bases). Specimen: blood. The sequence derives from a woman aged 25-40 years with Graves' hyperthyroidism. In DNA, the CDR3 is TGTGCCTATCGAGCGGGTCTCGACGAGCAGTACTTC. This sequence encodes CAYRAGLDEQYF. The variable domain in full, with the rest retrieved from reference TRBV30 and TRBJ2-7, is SQTIHQWPATLVQPVGSPLSLECTVEGTSNPNLYWYRQAAGRGLQLLFYSVGIGQISSEVPQNLSASRPQDRQFILSSKKLLLSDSGFYLCAYRAGLDEQYFGPGTRLTVT.